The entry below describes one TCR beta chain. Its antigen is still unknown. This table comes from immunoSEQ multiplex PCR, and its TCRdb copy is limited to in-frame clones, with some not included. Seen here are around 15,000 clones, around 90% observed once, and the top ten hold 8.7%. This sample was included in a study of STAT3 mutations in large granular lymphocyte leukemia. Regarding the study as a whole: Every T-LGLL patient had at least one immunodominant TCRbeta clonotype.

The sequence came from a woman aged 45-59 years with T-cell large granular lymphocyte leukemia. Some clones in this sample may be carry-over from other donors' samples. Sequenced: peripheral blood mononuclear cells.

The CDR3 DNA follows: TGTGCCAGCAGCCCGGGAGGACTTCACAATGAGCAGTTCTTC. As protein: CASSPGGLHNEQFF. V gene TRBV5-6 combines with J gene TRBJ2-1, with 7 bases that match TRBD2. The CDR3 totals 14 residues. CDR1 and CDR2 from the germline V gene are SGHDT and YYEEEE. V lost 4 bases and J lost 5; bases outside the gene matches: 6.